The rows below give T cell receptor beta chains drawn from one sample of a study of CD8 T cells in ankylosing spondylitis. TCRdb re-called the 5' RACE reads through MiXCR, storing one row per CDR3 protein. The table lists some 70,000 distinct CDR3 sequences, 5.3% of them singletons. The sample comprised blood, either unsorted or a sorted T cell fraction (not recorded which). The receptors here all came from a male donor with ankylosing spondylitis or in good health (not recorded which). Each CDR3 is given with its conserved first and last residue. The order of the fields is V gene, J gene, D gene, clone size, CDR3 protein, CDR3 DNA. A D gene is named only where the DNA matches it firmly. Size tells how often a clone was seen (once, few, many) or the class of an expanded clone, and some rows leave it out.

TRBV7-2	TRBJ2-5	NA	many	CASSLGWASQETQYF	TGTGCCAGCAGCTTAGGATGGGCCAGCCAAGAGACCCAGTACTTC
TRBV29-1	TRBJ1-3	NA	few	CSVANFSSGNTIYF	TGCAGCGTCGCTAATTTTAGCTCTGGAAACACCATATATTTT
TRBV5-6	TRBJ1-6	NA	many	CASSSRTQYQSPLHF	TGTGCCAGCAGCTCTAGGACCCAGTACCAATCACCCCTCCACTTT
TRBV7-2	TRBJ1-3	NA	many	CASSLKSGRNTIYF	TGTGCCAGCAGCTTAAAGTCCGGTAGAAACACCATATATTTT
TRBV28	TRBJ1-5	TRBD1	many	CASSFRTGGNQPQHF	TGTGCCAGCAGTTTTCGGACAGGCGGCAATCAGCCCCAGCATTTT
TRBV20-1	TRBJ2-7	NA	many	CSAPSLGSSGYEQYF	TGCAGTGCTCCTTCCCTGGGGAGTAGCGGTTACGAGCAGTACTTC
TRBV7-2	TRBJ2-3	NA	many	CASSLEVGDTQYF	TGTGCCAGCAGCTTAGAGGTGGGGGATACGCAGTATTTT
TRBV13	TRBJ1-1	TRBD1	many	CASSLGPGTVTEAFF	TGTGCCAGCAGCTTAGGCCCCGGGACAGTCACTGAAGCTTTCTTT
TRBV6-1	TRBJ2-6	NA	many	CASQNSGANVLTF	TGTGCCAGCCAGAACTCTGGGGCCAACGTCCTGACTTTC
TRBV5-1	TRBJ1-1	TRBD1	many	CASSPQGGSGMNTEAFF	TGCGCCAGCAGCCCCCAGGGGGGGTCGGGAATGAACACTGAAGCTTTCTTT
TRBV20-1	TRBJ1-5	NA	many	CSAPGEAGNQPQHF	TGCAGTGCTCCCGGGGAGGCGGGCAATCAGCCCCAGCATTTT
TRBV20-1	TRBJ2-5	NA	many	CSAPQETQYF	TGCAGTGCTCCCCAAGAGACCCAGTACTTC
TRBV7-6	TRBJ2-1	NA	many	CASSLEGAEQFF	TGTGCCAGCAGCTTAGAAGGGGCTGAGCAGTTCTTC
TRBV20-1	TRBJ1-5	NA	many	CSASSRPGQPQHF	TGCAGTGCTAGTAGCAGGCCGGGCCAGCCCCAGCATTTT
TRBV25-1	TRBJ2-1	NA	many	CASSVYSYNEQFF	TGTGCCAGCAGTGTATACTCCTACAATGAGCAGTTCTTC
TRBV6-2/TRBV6-3	TRBJ2-3	NA	many	CASSPLRRDTQYF	TGTGCCAGCAGTCCTCTCCGGAGAGATACGCAGTATTTT
TRBV12-3/TRBV12-4	TRBJ2-5	TRBD2	many	CASSPTSGVYQETQYF	TGTGCCAGCAGCCCGACTAGCGGGGTTTACCAAGAGACCCAGTACTTC
TRBV3-1	TRBJ2-7	NA	many	CASSLSGVLNEQYF	TGTGCCAGCAGCCTAAGTGGGGTCTTGAACGAGCAGTACTTC
TRBV4-1	TRBJ2-7	NA	many	CASSQRTESYEQYF	TGCGCCAGCAGCCAACGGACAGAGTCATACGAGCAGTACTTC
TRBV10-3	TRBJ2-7	NA	few	CATRDGSSYEQYF	TGTGCCACCCGGGACGGAAGCTCCTACGAGCAGTACTTC
TRBV30	TRBJ2-2	TRBD1	many	CAWGTEDTGELFF	TGTGCCTGGGGGACAGAGGACACCGGGGAGCTGTTTTTT
TRBV2	TRBJ1-2	NA	many	CASSEAMAGGRNYGYTF	TGTGCCAGCAGTGAAGCGATGGCGGGGGGCCGAAACTATGGCTACACCTTC
TRBV18	TRBJ1-5	NA	NA	CASSPGRTNQPQHF	TGTGCCAGCTCACCAGGACGGACTAATCAGCCCCAGCATTTT
TRBV6-6	TRBJ1-1	NA	many	CASSYRLNTEAFF	TGTGCCAGCAGTTACAGACTGAACACTGAAGCTTTCTTT
TRBV28	TRBJ2-7	TRBD1	many	CASSWTGLGTYEQYF	TGTGCCAGCAGTTGGACAGGGTTAGGGACCTACGAGCAGTACTTC
TRBV7-2	TRBJ2-7	NA	many	CASSTTREQYF	TGTGCCAGCAGCACCACGAGGGAGCAGTACTTC
TRBV6-2/TRBV6-3	TRBJ1-5	NA	many	CASRSTLEPQHF	TGTGCCAGCAGATCAACTTTGGAGCCCCAGCATTTT
TRBV7-2	TRBJ2-3	TRBD2	many	CASSPSGASTDTQYF	TGTGCCAGCAGCCCTAGCGGTGCTAGCACAGATACGCAGTATTTT
TRBV19	TRBJ1-4	NA	many	CASSILILTWSATNEKLFF	TGTGCCAGTAGTATTCTCATCCTAACTTGGAGTGCAACTAATGAAAAACTGTTTTTT
TRBV20-1	TRBJ1-2	NA	many	CSAMPMAAQGSYGYTF	TGCAGTGCTATGCCAATGGCTGCACAGGGTAGTTATGGCTACACCTTC
TRBV20-1	TRBJ2-7	NA	many	CSASGGHHYEQYF	TGCAGTGCCAGCGGCGGACACCACTACGAGCAGTACTTC
TRBV4-1	TRBJ2-3	TRBD2	many	CASSPWTSGTDTQYF	TGCGCCAGCAGCCCTTGGACTAGCGGCACAGATACGCAGTATTTT
TRBV12-3/TRBV12-4	TRBJ1-6	NA	many	CASSPRFGGRNSPLHF	TGTGCCAGCAGTCCTCGATTCGGGGGGCGGAATTCACCCCTCCACTTT
TRBV7-6	TRBJ2-1	NA	many	CASSRQHNEQFF	TGTGCCAGCAGCCGACAGCACAATGAGCAGTTCTTC
TRBV9	TRBJ2-7	NA	many	CASSVGSSYEQYF	TGTGCCAGCAGCGTAGGCAGCTCCTACGAGCAGTACTTC
TRBV4-3	TRBJ2-7	TRBD1	NA	CASSQEGTGVYEQYF	TGCGCCAGCAGCCAAGAAGGGACAGGGGTCTACGAGCAGTACTTC
TRBV10-3	TRBJ2-1	TRBD1	many	CAISAGTDNEQFF	TGTGCCATCTCTGCCGGGACAGACAATGAGCAGTTCTTC
TRBV18	TRBJ2-2	NA	many	CASSPREGYTGELFF	TGTGCCAGCTCACCGAGAGAAGGGTACACCGGGGAGCTGTTTTTT
TRBV7-2	TRBJ2-1	NA	few	CASSLEGGGRSHEQFF	TGTGCCAGCAGCTTAGAGGGGGGGGGGCGTAGTCATGAGCAGTTCTTC
TRBV6-2/TRBV6-3	TRBJ2-5	NA	NA	CASTWGGGLQEAQYF	TGTGCCAGCACCTGGGGTGGGGGACTCCAAGAGGCCCAGTACTTC
TRBV20-1	TRBJ1-5	NA	many	CSARGWGAVSNQPQHF	TGCAGTGCTAGAGGCTGGGGGGCGGTTAGCAATCAGCCCCAGCATTTT
TRBV27	TRBJ1-2	TRBD1	many	CASSADRASYGYTF	TGTGCCAGCAGTGCCGACAGGGCCTCCTATGGCTACACCTTC
TRBV5-1	TRBJ2-1	TRBD2	many	CASSLIVAGGSNEQFF	TGCGCCAGCAGCTTGATCGTAGCGGGGGGGAGTAATGAGCAGTTCTTC
TRBV5-1	TRBJ1-5	NA	many	CASSLEGGVGQPQHF	TGCGCCAGCAGCTTGGAAGGGGGAGTAGGGCAGCCCCAGCATTTT
TRBV29-1	TRBJ2-7	TRBD1	many	CSASTQQGTGEQYF	TGCAGCGCTTCCACCCAACAGGGGACGGGGGAGCAGTACTTC
TRBV7-9	TRBJ2-1	NA	many	CASSLGGVNEQFF	TGTGCCAGCAGCTTAGGTGGGGTGAATGAGCAGTTCTTC
TRBV5-1	TRBJ2-7	NA	many	CASRTASLSSYEQYF	TGCGCCAGCAGGACTGCTAGCTTAAGTTCCTACGAGCAGTACTTC
TRBV2	TRBJ1-3	TRBD1	NA	CASTTEGGAGNTIYF	TGTGCCAGCACTACCGAAGGGGGCGCCGGAAACACCATATATTTT
TRBV6-1	TRBJ2-7	TRBD1	many	CASSEPRQGSDYEQYF	TGTGCCAGCAGTGAACCACGACAGGGTTCGGATTACGAGCAGTACTTC
TRBV5-1	TRBJ2-3	NA	many	CASSLRAGSLDTQYF	TGCGCCAGCAGCTTGCGGGCGGGAAGCTTAGATACGCAGTATTTT
TRBV7-8	TRBJ2-1	TRBD2	many	CASSLGGGAVFNEQFF	TGTGCCAGCAGCTTAGGCGGGGGGGCTGTCTTCAATGAGCAGTTCTTC
TRBV7-7	TRBJ1-1	TRBD1	many	CASSTRGRVNTEAFF	TGTGCCAGCAGCACCAGGGGGCGGGTGAACACTGAAGCTTTCTTT
TRBV20-1	TRBJ2-2	TRBD1	few	CSARDVRTGAGTGELFF	TGCAGTGCTAGAGATGTACGGACAGGGGCCGGCACCGGGGAGCTGTTTTTT
TRBV9	TRBJ1-6	NA	many	CASSVGPPEGNSPLHF	TGTGCCAGCAGCGTAGGACCCCCCGAGGGTAATTCACCCCTCCACTTT
TRBV18	TRBJ2-4	TRBD1	many	CASSVARDSFILSDKNIQYF	TGTGCCAGCTCAGTTGCCCGGGACAGTTTTATCTTGTCAGACAAAAACATTCAGTACTTC
TRBV4-3	TRBJ1-3	TRBD1	many	CASSQAGTGFGNTIYF	TGCGCCAGCAGCCAAGCCGGGACAGGGTTCGGAAACACCATATATTTT
TRBV5-6	TRBJ1-1	NA	many	CASSLAAEEAFF	TGTGCCAGCAGCTTGGCGGCAGAAGAAGCTTTCTTT